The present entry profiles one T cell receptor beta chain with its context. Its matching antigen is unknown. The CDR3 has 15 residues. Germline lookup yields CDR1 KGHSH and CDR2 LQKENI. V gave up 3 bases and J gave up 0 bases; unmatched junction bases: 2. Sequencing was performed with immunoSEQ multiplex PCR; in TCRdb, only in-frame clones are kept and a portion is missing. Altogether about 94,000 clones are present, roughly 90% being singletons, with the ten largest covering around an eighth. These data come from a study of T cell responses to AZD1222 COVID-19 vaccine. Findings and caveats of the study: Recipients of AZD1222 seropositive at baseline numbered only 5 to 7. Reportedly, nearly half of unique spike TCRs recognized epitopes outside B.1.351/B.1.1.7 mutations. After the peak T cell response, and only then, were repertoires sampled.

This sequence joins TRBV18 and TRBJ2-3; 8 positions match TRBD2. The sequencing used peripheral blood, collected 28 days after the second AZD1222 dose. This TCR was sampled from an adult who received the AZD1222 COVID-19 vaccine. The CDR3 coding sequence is TGTGCCAGCTCACCCACTAGCGGAAGCACAGATACGCAGTATTTT. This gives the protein CASSPTSGSTDTQYF. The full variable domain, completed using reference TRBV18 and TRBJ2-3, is NAGVMQNPRHLVRRRGQEARLRCSPMKGHSHVYWYRQLPEEGLKFMVYLQKENIIDESGMPKERFSAEFPKEGPSILRIQQVVRGDSAAYFCASSPTSGSTDTQYFGPGTRLTVL.